The source of this T cell receptor beta chain is a study of blood T cell repertoires in COVID-19. Study details: There were acute and convalescent COVID-19 samples, and they came from the United States, Italy and Spain. In each case, the material was cDNA or gDNA derived from T cells, B-cell-depleted T cells, or PBMCs.

In the study's own analysis: Amplification of reference gene primers provided the estimated nucleated cell counts. Sequencing used immunoSEQ multiplex PCR; TCRdb keeps in-frame clones, though not all of them. V and J calls and clone size are copied from that table; D and trimming were computed from the DNA. This sample has 110,000 to 150,000 clones; around nine tenths occur once, and the top ten carry 5% to 6%. The V end was cut by 4 bases, the J end by 4 bases, with 14 bases between. This CDR3 has 14 residues. CDR1 and CDR2 from the germline V gene are GTSNPN and SVGIG (reference sequence). The V gene is TRBV30, the J gene TRBJ2-1; D perhaps matches TRBD1 (5 bases). The material sequenced was peripheral blood. This TCR derives from a human donor in a cohort sampled during active COVID-19. In nucleotides, the CDR3 is TGTGCCTGGACCCAAGGGGTAGCTTACAATGAGCAGTTCTTC. Protein: CAWTQGVAYNEQFF.